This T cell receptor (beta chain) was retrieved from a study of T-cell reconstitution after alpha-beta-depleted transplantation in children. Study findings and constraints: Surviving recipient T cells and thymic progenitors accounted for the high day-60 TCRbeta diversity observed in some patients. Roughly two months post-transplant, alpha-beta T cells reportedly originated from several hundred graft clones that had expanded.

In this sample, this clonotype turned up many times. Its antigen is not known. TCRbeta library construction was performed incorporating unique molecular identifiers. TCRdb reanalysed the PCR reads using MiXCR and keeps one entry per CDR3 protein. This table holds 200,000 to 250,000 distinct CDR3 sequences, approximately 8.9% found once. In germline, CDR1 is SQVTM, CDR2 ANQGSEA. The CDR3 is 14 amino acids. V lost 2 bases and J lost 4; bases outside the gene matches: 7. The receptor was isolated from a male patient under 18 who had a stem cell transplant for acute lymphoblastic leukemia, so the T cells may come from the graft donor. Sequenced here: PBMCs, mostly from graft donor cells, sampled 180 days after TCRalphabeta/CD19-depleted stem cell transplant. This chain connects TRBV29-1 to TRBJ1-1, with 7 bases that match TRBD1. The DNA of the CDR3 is TGCAGCGTTGAAAAGGGGTCAGGGGGCACTGAAGCTTTCTTT. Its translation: CSVEKGSGGTEAFF. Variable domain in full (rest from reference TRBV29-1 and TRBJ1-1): SAVISQKPSRDICQRGTSLTIQCQVDSQVTMMFWYRQQPGQSLTLIATANQGSEATYESGFVIDKFPISRPNLTFSTLTVSNMSPEDSSIYLCSVEKGSGGTEAFFGQGTRLTVV.